The clone carrying this TCR beta chain was counted a few times. The antigen remains unidentified. This sample stems from a study of siplizumab effects on memory and regulatory T cells. Findings and caveats of the study: Siplizumab led to significantly less abundant alloreactive sequences that could be traced back to unstimulated CD4+ memory cells.

CDR1 SGHNT and CDR2 YYREEE come from the germline V gene (reference sequence). V shed 4 bases and J shed 7 bases, with 15 bases lying between them. This CDR3 spans 14 amino acids. Cells that made up the mixed lymphocyte reaction were cocultured at 37°C for about 6 days. Sequencing used immunoSEQ multiplex PCR; TCRdb keeps in-frame clones, though not all of them. The table records 20,000 or so clones, about 45% of them present only once. Sequencing input: CFSE-low (dividing) CD4+ T cells sorted from an allogeneic mixed lymphocyte reaction. V is TRBV5-4 and J is TRBJ2-1; TRBD1 might be the D (5 bases). This receptor was taken from a human donor in good health; the cells came from an allogeneic mixed lymphocyte reaction. Some clones in this sample may be carry-over from other donors' samples. The CDR3: CASSIGQRANEQFF. The CDR3 region has the DNA TGTGCCAGCAGCATTGGACAACGAGCGAATGAGCAGTTCTTC. Combining the CDR3 with reference TRBV5-4 and TRBJ2-1 gives the whole variable domain ETGVTQSPTHLIKTRGQQVTLRCSSQSGHNTVSWYQQALGQGPQFIFQYYREEENGRGNFPPRFSGLQFPNYSSELNVNALELDDSALYLCASSIGQRANEQFFGPGTRLTVL.